This TCR beta chain stems from a study of blood T cell repertoires in COVID-19. About the study: Samples of COVID-19 (acute and convalescent) were obtained from the United States, Italy and Spain. Sources were T cells, B-cell-depleted T cells, or PBMCs; the material itself was cDNA or gDNA.

In the original analysis: Reference gene primer amplification yielded estimated nucleated cell counts. Sequencing used immunoSEQ multiplex PCR; TCRdb keeps in-frame clones, though not all of them. V and J calls and clone size follow that table, whereas D and trimming were derived from the DNA. This sample carries under 250,000 clones, around 85% of them seen once, and the ten largest clones take less than 8%. Germline lookup yields CDR1 MDHEN and CDR2 SYDVKM. CDR3 length equals 13 residues. V lost 6 bases, J lost 4 bases, and 6 bases stayed unmatched. V and J are TRBV28 and TRBJ2-7; 7 bases are a match to TRBD2. This TCR derives from a man aged 60 to 75 with acute or convalescent COVID-19. The material sequenced was peripheral blood. CDR3 region: CASSDAGVYEQYF. The CDR3 DNA reads TGTGCCAGCAGCGATGCGGGGGTTTACGAGCAGTACTTC.